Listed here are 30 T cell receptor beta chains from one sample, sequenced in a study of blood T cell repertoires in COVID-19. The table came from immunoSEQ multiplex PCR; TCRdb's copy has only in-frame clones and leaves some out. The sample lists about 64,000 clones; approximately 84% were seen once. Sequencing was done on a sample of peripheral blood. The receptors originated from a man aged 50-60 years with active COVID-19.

The CDR3 protein is CASSLNRAQYF. The CDR3 bases are TGTGCCAGCAGCTTAAACAGGGCCCAGTACTTC. The rearrangement uses TRBV7-3 and TRBJ2-5; a weak D match, TRBD1 (6 bases). The CDR3 is 11 residues long. Germline CDR1 SGHTA, CDR2 FQGTGA. V was pared by 1 base and J by 9 bases, with 6 bases between.

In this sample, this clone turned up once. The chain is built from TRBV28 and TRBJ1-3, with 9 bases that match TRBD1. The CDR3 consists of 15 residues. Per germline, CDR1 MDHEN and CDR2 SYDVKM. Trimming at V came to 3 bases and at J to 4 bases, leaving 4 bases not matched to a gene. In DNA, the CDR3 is TGTGCCAGCAGTTTGGGGGGACAGGGAGGAAACACCATATATTTT. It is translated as CASSLGGQGGNTIYF.

CDR3 sequence reads: CASSGLAGGPGQETQYF. DNA for the CDR3: TGTGCCAGCAGTGGACTAGCGGGAGGGCCTGGCCAAGAGACCCAGTACTTC. The chain is built from TRBV27 and TRBJ2-5; TRBD2 aligns across 15 bases. Germline CDR1 is MNHEY and CDR2 is SMNVEV (reference sequence). The CDR3 length is 17 residues. V lost 5 bases to trimming and J lost 1 base; unmatched junction nucleotides: 5.

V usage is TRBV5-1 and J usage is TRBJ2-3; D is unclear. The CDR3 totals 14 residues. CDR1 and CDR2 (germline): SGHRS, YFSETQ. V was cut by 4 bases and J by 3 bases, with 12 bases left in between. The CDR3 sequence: CASSGLDGTDTQYF. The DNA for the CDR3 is TGCGCCAGCAGCGGGTTAGACGGGACAGATACGCAGTATTTT.

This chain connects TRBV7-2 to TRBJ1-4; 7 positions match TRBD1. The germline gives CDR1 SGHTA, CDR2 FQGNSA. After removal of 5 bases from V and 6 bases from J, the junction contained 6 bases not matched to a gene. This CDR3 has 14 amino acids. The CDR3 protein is CASSLGQEDEKLFF. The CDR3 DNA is TGTGCCAGCAGCCTCGGACAGGAAGATGAAAAACTGTTTTTT.

For the CDR3, the DNA is TGTGCCAGCAGTTTCGCTAGACAGGGTTTAACCGCTGGGGCCAACGTCCTGACTTTC. Amino acid sequence: CASSFARQGLTAGANVLTF. V usage is TRBV28 and J usage is TRBJ2-6, with 7 bases aligning to TRBD1. Germline V gene sequence: CDR1 MDHEN, CDR2 SYDVKM. Germline trimming cut 3 bases from V and 2 bases from J; bases unmatched to any gene: 13. This CDR3 has 19 amino acids.

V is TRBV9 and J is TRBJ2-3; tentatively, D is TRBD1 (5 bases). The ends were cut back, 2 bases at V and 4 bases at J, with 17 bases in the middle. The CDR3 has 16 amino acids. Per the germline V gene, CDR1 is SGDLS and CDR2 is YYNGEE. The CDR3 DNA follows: TGTGCCAGCAGCGTTACGAAAAACTCAGGGCCAGATACGCAGTATTTT. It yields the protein CASSVTKNSGPDTQYF.

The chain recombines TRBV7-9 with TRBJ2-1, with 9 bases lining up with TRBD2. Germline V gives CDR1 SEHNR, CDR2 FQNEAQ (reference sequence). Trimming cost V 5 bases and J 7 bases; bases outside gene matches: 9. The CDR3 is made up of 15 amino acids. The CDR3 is CASSPDAGGKNEQFF. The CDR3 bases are TGTGCCAGCAGCCCAGACGCGGGGGGGAAAAATGAGCAGTTCTTC. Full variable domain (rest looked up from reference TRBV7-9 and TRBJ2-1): DTGVSQNPRHKITKRGQNVTFRCDPISEHNRLYWYRQTLGQGPEFLTYFQNEAQLEKSRLLSDRFSAERPKGSFSTLEIQRTEQGDSAMYLCASSPDAGGKNEQFFGPGTRLTVL.

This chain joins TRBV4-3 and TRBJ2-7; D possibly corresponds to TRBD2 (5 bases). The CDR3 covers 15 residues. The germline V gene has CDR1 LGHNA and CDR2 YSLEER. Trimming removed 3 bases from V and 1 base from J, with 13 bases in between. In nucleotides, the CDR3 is TGCGCCAGCAGCCAGGAGGTAGCGATATCCTACGAGCAGTACTTC. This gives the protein CASSQEVAISYEQYF.

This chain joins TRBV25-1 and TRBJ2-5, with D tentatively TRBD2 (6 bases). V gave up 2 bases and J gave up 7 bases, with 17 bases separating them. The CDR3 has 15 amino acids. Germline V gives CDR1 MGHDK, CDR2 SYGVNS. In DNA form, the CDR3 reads TGTGCCAGCAGTGAAGTCGGGGGAATCCGTCCGACCCAGTACTTC. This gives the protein CASSEVGGIRPTQYF.

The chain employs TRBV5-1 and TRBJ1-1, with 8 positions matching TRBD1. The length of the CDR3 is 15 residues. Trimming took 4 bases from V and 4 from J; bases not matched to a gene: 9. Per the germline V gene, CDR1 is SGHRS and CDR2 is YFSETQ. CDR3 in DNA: TGCGCCAGCAGCGCCTTGCAGGGGGCGCTCACTGAAGCTTTCTTT. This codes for CASSALQGALTEAFF.

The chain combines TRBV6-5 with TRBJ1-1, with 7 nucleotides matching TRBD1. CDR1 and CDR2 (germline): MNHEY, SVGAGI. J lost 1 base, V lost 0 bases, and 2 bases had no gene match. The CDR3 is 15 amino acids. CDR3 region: CASSYSNRGNTEAFF. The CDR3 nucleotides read TGTGCCAGCAGTTACTCAAACAGGGGGAACACTGAAGCTTTCTTT.

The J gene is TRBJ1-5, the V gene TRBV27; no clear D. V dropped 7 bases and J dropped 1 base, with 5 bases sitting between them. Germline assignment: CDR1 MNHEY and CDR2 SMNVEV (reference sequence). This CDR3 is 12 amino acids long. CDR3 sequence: CASTTSNQPQHF. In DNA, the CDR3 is TGTGCCAGCACCACAAGCAATCAGCCCCAGCATTTT.

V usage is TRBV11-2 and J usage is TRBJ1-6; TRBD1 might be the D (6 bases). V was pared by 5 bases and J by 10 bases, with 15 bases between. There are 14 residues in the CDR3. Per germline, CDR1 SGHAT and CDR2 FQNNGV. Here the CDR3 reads CASSQGSDESPLHF. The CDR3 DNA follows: TGTGCCAGCAGCCAGGGGAGCGATGAATCACCCCTCCACTTT. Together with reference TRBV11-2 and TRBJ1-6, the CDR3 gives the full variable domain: EAGVAQSPRYKIIEKRQSVAFWCNPISGHATLYWYQQILGQGPKLLIQFQNNGVVDDSQLPKDRFSAERLKGVDSTLKIQPAKLEDSAVYLCASSQGSDESPLHFGNGTRLTVT.

Written as DNA, the CDR3 is TGTGCCAGCAGCCCAGGGTTAGCGGGGGCAGATACGCAGTATTTT. Protein: CASSPGLAGADTQYF. The V and J genes are TRBV11-2 and TRBJ2-3; 9 positions agree with TRBD2. With 5 bases clipped from V and 4 bases from J, the junction kept 7 bases outside the gene matches. Germline lookup yields CDR1 SGHAT and CDR2 FQNNGV. This CDR3 region has 15 residues.

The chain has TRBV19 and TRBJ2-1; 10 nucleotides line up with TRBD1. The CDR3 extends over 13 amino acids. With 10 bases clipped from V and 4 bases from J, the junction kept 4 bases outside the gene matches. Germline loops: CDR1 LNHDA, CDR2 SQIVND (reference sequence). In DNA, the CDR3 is TGTGCCACCCGGGACAGGGGATACAATGAGCAGTTCTTC. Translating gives CATRDRGYNEQFF.

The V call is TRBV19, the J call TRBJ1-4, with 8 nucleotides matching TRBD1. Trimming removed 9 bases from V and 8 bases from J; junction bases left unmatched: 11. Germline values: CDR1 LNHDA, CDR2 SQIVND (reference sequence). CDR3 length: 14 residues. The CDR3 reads CASMEGRGREKLFF. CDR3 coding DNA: TGTGCCAGCATGGAAGGCAGGGGGCGGGAAAAACTGTTTTTT.

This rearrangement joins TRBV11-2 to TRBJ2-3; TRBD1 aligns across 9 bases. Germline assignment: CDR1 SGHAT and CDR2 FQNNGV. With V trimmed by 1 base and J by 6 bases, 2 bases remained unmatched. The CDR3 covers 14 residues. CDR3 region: CASSLGTGEDTQYF. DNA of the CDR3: TGTGCCAGCAGCTTAGGGACAGGGGAGGATACGCAGTATTTT.

CDR3 amino acids: CASSLDAGVTEAFF. The CDR3 DNA reads TGCGCCAGCAGCTTGGATGCAGGGGTAACTGAAGCTTTCTTT. The chain joins TRBV5-1 to TRBJ1-1, with TRBD1 as a possible D gene (6 bases). V lost 0 bases, J lost 5 bases, and 11 bases lay in between. The CDR3 spans 14 residues. Germline CDR1 SGHRS, CDR2 YFSETQ.

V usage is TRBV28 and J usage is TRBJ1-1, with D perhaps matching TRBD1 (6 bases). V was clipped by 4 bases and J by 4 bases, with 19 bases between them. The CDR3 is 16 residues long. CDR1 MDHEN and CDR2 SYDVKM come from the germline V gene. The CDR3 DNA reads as TGTGCCAGCAGTTCCTTGTTGACAGGCGGAGGCACTGAAGCTTTCTTT. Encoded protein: CASSSLLTGGGTEAFF.

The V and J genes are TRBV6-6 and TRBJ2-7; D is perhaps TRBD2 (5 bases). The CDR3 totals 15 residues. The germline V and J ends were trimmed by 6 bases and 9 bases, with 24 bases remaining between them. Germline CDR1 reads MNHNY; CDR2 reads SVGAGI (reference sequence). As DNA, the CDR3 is TGTGCCAGCAGCCCACAACGGGGATTGGATGGACGGCAGTACTTC. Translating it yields CASSPQRGLDGRQYF.

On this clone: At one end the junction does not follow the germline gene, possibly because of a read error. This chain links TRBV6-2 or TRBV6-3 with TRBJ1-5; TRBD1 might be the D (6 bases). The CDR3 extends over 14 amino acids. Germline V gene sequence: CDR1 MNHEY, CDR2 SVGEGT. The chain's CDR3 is CASSYYRADQPQHF. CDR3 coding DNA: TGTGCCAGCAGCTACTACAGGGCGGATCAGCCCCAGCATTTT.

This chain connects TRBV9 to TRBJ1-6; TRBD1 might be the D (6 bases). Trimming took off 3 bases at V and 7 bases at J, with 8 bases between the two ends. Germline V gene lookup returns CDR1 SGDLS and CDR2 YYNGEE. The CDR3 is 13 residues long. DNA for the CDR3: TGTGCCAGCAGCGCCACAGGGAATTCACCCCTCCACTTT. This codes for CASSATGNSPLHF.

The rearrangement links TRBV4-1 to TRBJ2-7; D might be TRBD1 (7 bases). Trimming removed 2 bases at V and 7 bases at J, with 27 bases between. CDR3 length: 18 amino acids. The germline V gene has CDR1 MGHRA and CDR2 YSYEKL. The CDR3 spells CASSQIATQGFTGGEQYF. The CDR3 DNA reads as TGCGCCAGCAGCCAAATCGCCACACAGGGGTTCACTGGGGGGGAGCAGTACTTC.

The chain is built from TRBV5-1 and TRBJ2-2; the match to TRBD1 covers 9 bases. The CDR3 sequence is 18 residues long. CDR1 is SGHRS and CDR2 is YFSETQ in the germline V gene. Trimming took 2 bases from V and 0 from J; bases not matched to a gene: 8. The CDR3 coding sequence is TGCGCCAGCAGCTTTAGGCGACAGGGGGGTACGAACACCGGGGAGCTGTTTTTT. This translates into CASSFRRQGGTNTGELFF.

In DNA, the CDR3 is TGTGCCGTGAGGGGACAGGGCTACGAGCAGTACTTC. This encodes CAVRGQGYEQYF. The chain recombines TRBV19 with TRBJ2-7, with 9 bases lining up with TRBD1. V shed 11 bases and J 3 bases; nucleotides not matched to a gene: 5. Germline V gene lookup returns CDR1 LNHDA and CDR2 SQIVND (reference sequence). The CDR3 length is 12 residues.

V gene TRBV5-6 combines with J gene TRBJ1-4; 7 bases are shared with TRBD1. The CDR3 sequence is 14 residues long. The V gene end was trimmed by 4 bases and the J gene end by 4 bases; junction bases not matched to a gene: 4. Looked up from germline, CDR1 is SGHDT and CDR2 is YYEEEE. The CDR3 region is CASSQGQRNEKLFF. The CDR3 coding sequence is TGTGCCAGCAGCCAGGGACAGCGTAATGAAAAACTGTTTTTT.

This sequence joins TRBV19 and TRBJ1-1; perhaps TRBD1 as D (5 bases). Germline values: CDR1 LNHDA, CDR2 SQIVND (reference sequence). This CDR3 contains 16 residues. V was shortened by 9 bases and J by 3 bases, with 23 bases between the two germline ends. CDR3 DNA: TGTGCCAGCAAGTCCAGTTCCCAAGGGGCGCACACTGAAGCTTTCTTT. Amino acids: CASKSSSQGAHTEAFF.

The CDR3 here is CASRNRPYYEQYF. The CDR3 DNA sequence: TGTGCCAGCAGGAACAGGCCATACTACGAGCAGTACTTC. This sequence joins TRBV12-3 or TRBV12-4 and TRBJ2-7, with D possibly being TRBD1 (5 bases). With 6 bases removed from V and 3 bases from J, the gap between germline ends came to 12 bases. CDR3 length: 13 amino acids.

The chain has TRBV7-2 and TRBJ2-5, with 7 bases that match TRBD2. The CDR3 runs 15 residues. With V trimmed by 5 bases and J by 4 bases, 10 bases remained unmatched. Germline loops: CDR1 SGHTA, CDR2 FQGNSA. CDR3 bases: TGTGCCAGCAGCGGCGGGAGTTTGGGGGGAGAGACCCAGTACTTC. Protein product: CASSGGSLGGETQYF.